A selection of T cell receptor beta chains follows, all from one sample in a study of T cell repertoires in cytomegalovirus infection. MiXCR was run by TCRdb on the reads, yielding one entry per CDR3 protein. The data contain over 150,000 distinct CDR3 sequences, about 17% of them seen just once; the ten biggest clones take up approximately 25%. What was sequenced was CD8+ T cells from PBMCs. The receptors here all came from a human donor in good health (CMV status not recorded). Some clones in this sample may be carry-over from other donors' samples. CDR3s include the opening cysteine and the closing phenylalanine or tryptophan.

v_gene,j_gene,CDR3aa
TRBV27,TRBJ2-1,CASSSMDGSYNEQFF
TRBV6-2/TRBV6-3,TRBJ2-1,CASSSGTSSYNEQFF
TRBV6-1,TRBJ2-1,CASIKRGSEDEQFF
TRBV25-1,TRBJ2-2,CASSEQGPTGELFF
TRBV4-1,TRBJ1-2,CASSHLGSYGYTF
TRBV7-2,TRBJ2-5,CASSQLGWEQETQYF
TRBV7-8,TRBJ2-7,CASSFSTGSPYEQYF
TRBV4-2,TRBJ2-7,CASSQGGQSYEQYF
TRBV7-6,TRBJ2-3,CASSLVLAGGQGTDTQYF
TRBV12-3/TRBV12-4,TRBJ1-1,CASRSDSEGRNTEAFF
TRBV6-5,TRBJ2-2,CASTLVQDPLGRGELFF
TRBV7-9,TRBJ1-2,CASSLMSGPYGYTF
TRBV29-1,TRBJ2-7,CSVTRQGAYEQYF
TRBV29-1,TRBJ2-2,CSVGGAGAAYPGELFF
TRBV12-3/TRBV12-4,TRBJ1-1,CASSFPRMNTEAFF
TRBV30,TRBJ2-1,CAWSGFPGRRDEQFF
TRBV2,TRBJ2-3,CAIPTVQTASTDTQYF
TRBV7-2,TRBJ1-2,CASSSGSLYGYTF
TRBV7-2,TRBJ1-6,CATVGQELERGSPLHF
TRBV7-9,TRBJ1-1,CASSPDETGKGTEAFF
TRBV4-1,TRBJ2-1,CASSQLLAGGGSYNEQFF
TRBV7-6,TRBJ1-5,CASSLTGQINQPQHF
TRBV29-1,TRBJ1-2,CSVDVGGYGYTF
TRBV7-3,TRBJ2-2,CASSLMGTGELFF
TRBV28,TRBJ1-2,CASTRRGGYTF
TRBV7-6,TRBJ1-1,CASSLTVSNTEAFF
TRBV13,TRBJ2-3,CASSLGRDRGRLGTDTQYF
TRBV2,TRBJ1-1,CASRRTGQNTEAFF
TRBV14,TRBJ2-2,CASSQDRDKIFGELFF
TRBV4-1,TRBJ1-1,CASSQDREAFF
TRBV6-2/TRBV6-3,TRBJ2-7,CASSYIGAYEQYF
TRBV7-2,TRBJ2-1,CASSLRDTGIDNEQFF
TRBV7-2,TRBJ1-4,CASSQPSEKLFF
TRBV6-5,TRBJ2-3,CASSYKASGTDTQYF
TRBV20-1,TRBJ1-2,CSASTGDPSNYGYTF
TRBV7-9,TRBJ2-7,CASSPPGGYYEQYF
TRBV11-2,TRBJ2-7,CASSLRGPGQDYEQYF
TRBV28,TRBJ2-7,CASSLGLSSSYEQYF
TRBV11-2,TRBJ1-6,CASSFGGPNSPLHF
TRBV20-1,TRBJ2-7,CSASTGMGEQYF
TRBV4-3,TRBJ2-1,CASSQDAGNEQFF
TRBV7-9,TRBJ2-1,CASSPGQGAKNEQFF
TRBV6-1,TRBJ2-7,CASSEETRPVLSYEQYF
TRBV12-3/TRBV12-4,TRBJ2-7,CASSPVPREQYF
TRBV6-2/TRBV6-3,TRBJ2-7,CASSYSPRTMDEQYF
TRBV7-9,TRBJ2-1,CASSLRTPRTSYNEQFF
TRBV29-1,TRBJ2-3,CSADAGPSTDTQYF
TRBV7-2,TRBJ2-1,CASSPVMGFYEQFF
TRBV4-1,TRBJ2-7,CASSPSKTGVYEQYF
TRBV7-6,TRBJ2-2,CASSLALRQGEIPNTGELFF
TRBV6-6,TRBJ2-1,CASSGGGQLFF
TRBV20-1,TRBJ1-3,CSARTTGTERLSGNTIYF
TRBV7-8,TRBJ1-2,CASSLWIGEGAAYGYTF